These 31 T cell receptor beta chains share one sample of origin, sequenced in a study of T cell repertoires in cytomegalovirus infection. TCRdb re-derived calls from the reads in MiXCR, one entry per CDR3 protein. The data hold more than 140,000 distinct CDR3 sequences, with about 6% observed a single time. Material: PBMCs. The source of these receptors is a human donor in good health (CMV status not recorded). Some clones in this sample may be carry-over from other donors' samples.

This chain joins TRBV3-1 and TRBJ2-1; D might be TRBD1 (6 bases). The germline V gene encodes CDR1 LGHDT and CDR2 YNNKEL (reference sequence). This CDR3 has 14 amino acids. The V end was cut by 6 bases, the J end by 4 bases, with 13 bases between. The CDR3 DNA sequence: TGTGCCAGCAGACGACAGGACCAATACAATGAGCAGTTCTTC. Translating it yields CASRRQDQYNEQFF.

This clonotype was seen only a few times. This chain connects TRBV6-2 or TRBV6-3 to TRBJ1-1; D is uncertain. CDR1 is MNHEY and CDR2 is SVGEGT in the germline V gene. V lost 2 bases and J lost 2, with 6 bases in between. The CDR3 contains 13 residues. The DNA for the CDR3 is TGTGCCAGCAGTTACCTGGGAAACACTGAAGCTTTCTTT. Translated: CASSYLGNTEAFF.

The chain carries TRBV28 and TRBJ2-1; tentatively, D is TRBD2 (5 bases). Trimming shortened V by 3 bases and J by 5 bases, and 11 bases separated the two germline ends. From germline, CDR1 is MDHEN and CDR2 SYDVKM. This CDR3 is 14 amino acids long. The CDR3 reads CASSFQPGNNEQFF. CDR3 bases: TGTGCCAGCAGTTTCCAACCCGGGAACAATGAGCAGTTCTTC.

This clonotype was recorded at least ten times. The chain couples TRBV5-8 to TRBJ1-4; D is unresolved. Trimming removed 1 base at V and 2 bases at J, with 9 bases between. CDR1 is SGHTS, CDR2 YDEGEE, per germline. The CDR3 runs to 15 residues. CDR3 sequence reads: CASSLRFSTNEKLFF. The CDR3, as DNA: TGTGCCAGCAGCTTGCGGTTTTCGACTAATGAAAAACTGTTTTTT.

This clonotype was seen at least ten times. The chain combines TRBV7-2 with TRBJ1-2; TRBD1 matches at 7 bases. The CDR3 covers 14 residues. J gave up 6 bases and V 1 base, and 5 bases lay outside the gene matches. CDR1 SGHTA and CDR2 FQGNSA come from the germline V gene. The CDR3 DNA follows: TGTGCCAGCAGCTTAGTGACAGGGTCTGATGGCTACACCTTC. It is translated as CASSLVTGSDGYTF.

Many counts were recorded for this clonotype. The chain links TRBV18 to TRBJ2-7; 11 bases align to TRBD1. Germline V gene sequence: CDR1 KGHSH, CDR2 LQKENI. The CDR3 runs 13 residues. Germline trimming cut 5 bases from V and 6 bases from J; bases unmatched to any gene: 3. The CDR3 loop reads CASSTDRGREQYF. As DNA, the CDR3 is TGTGCCAGCTCAACGGACAGGGGGCGCGAGCAGTACTTC.

This clonotype was detected ten times or more. The chain carries TRBV7-9 and TRBJ2-4; D is perhaps TRBD2 (6 bases). V lost 2 bases to trimming and J lost 8 bases, with 13 bases between them. The germline CDR1 and CDR2 sequences are SEHNR and FQNEAQ (reference sequence). This CDR3 has 14 residues. In nucleotides, the CDR3 is TGTGCCAGCAGCTTATGGGAAGGAGGGGACATTCAGTACTTC. As protein: CASSLWEGGDIQYF.

This clonotype was recorded many times. This chain connects TRBV2 to TRBJ2-6, with 7 nucleotides matching TRBD1. The CDR3 runs to 19 residues. Per the germline V gene, CDR1 is SNHLY and CDR2 is FYNNEI. V was clipped by 6 bases and J by 0 bases; unmatched bases: 14. The CDR3 sequence is CASRFQLWGQSSGANVLTF. CDR3 coding DNA: TGTGCCAGCAGGTTTCAATTATGGGGACAGAGCTCTGGGGCCAACGTCCTGACTTTC.

Worth noting for this clonotype: A read error is possible here, since a much larger clone lies one base away. The chain employs TRBV7-2 and TRBJ2-1; 9 bases fit TRBD2. Germline lookup yields CDR1 SGHTA and CDR2 FQGNSA. V trimming: 3 bases; J trimming: 12 bases; junction bases outside the gene matches: 9. The CDR3 consists of 14 residues. In nucleotides, the CDR3 is TGTGCCAGCAGCTTTAGCGGGGGCACTTATGGGCAGTTCTTC. Amino acid sequence: CASSFSGGTYGQFF.

This clonotype has at least ten counts. This chain joins TRBV7-3 and TRBJ2-2; 8 bases are shared with TRBD1. This CDR3 region has 14 residues. V dropped 4 bases and J dropped 5; count of bases not matched to a gene: 3. Germline CDR1 reads SGHTA; CDR2 reads FQGTGA. The CDR3 DNA follows: TGTGCCAGCAGCTCGACAGGGGTTACCGGGGAGCTGTTTTTT. As protein: CASSSTGVTGELFF.

This clonotype was counted only a few times. The genes are TRBV7-3 and TRBJ2-7; 11 bases line up with TRBD2. With V trimmed by 5 bases and J by 0 bases, 15 bases remained unmatched. The CDR3 runs to 19 residues. Germline assignment: CDR1 SGHTA and CDR2 FQGTGA. The CDR3 nucleotides are TGTGCCAGCAGCCCGAAACACTCCTTAGCGGGGGGGAGCTCCTACGAGCAGTACTTC. As protein: CASSPKHSLAGGSSYEQYF. Together with reference TRBV7-3 and TRBJ2-7, the CDR3 gives the full variable domain: GAGVSQTPSNKVTEKGKYVELRCDPISGHTALYWYRQSLGQGPEFLIYFQGTGAADDSGLPNDRFFAVRPEGSVSTLKIQRTERGDSAVYLCASSPKHSLAGGSSYEQYFGPGTRLTVT.

This clonotype was counted ten times or more. This sequence joins TRBV7-8 and TRBJ2-6; no reliable D call. The CDR3 is 16 amino acids. Between the trimmed V and J ends, which lost 5 bases and 1 base, there was a span of 12 bases. Germline CDR1 and CDR2: SGHVS and FQNEAQ. CDR3 in amino acids: CASSLGILSGANVLTF. CDR3 nucleotides: TGTGCCAGCAGCCTGGGGATCCTTTCTGGGGCCAACGTCCTGACTTTC.

There are many counts of this clonotype. This chain uses TRBV7-2 with TRBJ1-1; 7 nucleotides match TRBD1. This CDR3 comprises 14 residues. J gave up 8 bases and V 5 bases, and 11 bases lay outside the gene matches. In germline, CDR1 is SGHTA, CDR2 FQGNSA. CDR3 nucleotide sequence: TGTGCCAGCAGCCCCACGGCCCACAGGGGCGAAGCTTTCTTT. As protein: CASSPTAHRGEAFF.

V usage is TRBV7-8 and J usage is TRBJ2-6; D is uncertain. Trimming removed 4 bases at V and 0 bases at J, with 10 bases between. In germline, CDR1 is SGHVS, CDR2 FQNEAQ. The CDR3 extends over 16 amino acids. The CDR3 is CASSSRIRSGANVLTF. The CDR3 coding sequence is TGTGCCAGCAGCTCAAGGATCCGCTCTGGGGCCAACGTCCTGACTTTC.

In this sample, this clonotype turned up many times. This chain connects TRBV7-2 to TRBJ1-6, with 8 bases lining up with TRBD1. In germline, CDR1 is SGHTA, CDR2 FQGNSA. The CDR3 is 15 residues long. The V gene end was trimmed by 5 bases and the J gene end by 8 bases; junction bases not matched to a gene: 8. CDR3 in amino acids: CASSPRQGRYSPLHF. The CDR3 nucleotides read TGTGCCAGCAGCCCAAGACAGGGGAGGTATTCACCCCTCCACTTT. Full variable domain (outside the CDR3, taken from reference TRBV7-2 and TRBJ1-6): GAGVSQSPSNKVTEKGKDVELRCDPISGHTALYWYRQSLGQGLEFLIYFQGNSAPDKSGLPSDRFSAERTGGSVSTLTIQRTQQEDSAVYLCASSPRQGRYSPLHFGNGTRLTVT.

As to this clonotype: One base away lies a much larger clone, so this may be a sequencing read error. The gene calls are TRBV28 and TRBJ1-2; the D is unclear. Trimming shortened V by 5 bases and J by 14 bases, and 18 bases separated the two germline ends. Germline loops: CDR1 MDHEN, CDR2 SYDVKM. The CDR3 is made up of 12 amino acids. The CDR3 region has the DNA TGTGCCAGCAGTCGACGGTCGAGGTGGAAGACCTTC. Amino acids: CASSRRSRWKTF.

This clonotype was counted ten times or more. For the CDR3, the DNA is TGTGCCAGCAGTGGGGGGTACAATGAGCAGTTCTTC. It encodes CASSGGYNEQFF. The rearrangement links TRBV7-4 to TRBJ2-1; TRBD2 is a possible D gene (6 bases). The CDR3 length is 12 residues. Trimming left V 6 bases short and J 4 bases short, with 7 bases between. Germline CDR1 SGHVT, CDR2 SQSDAQ.

The chain links TRBV29-1 to TRBJ2-1; TRBD2 matches at 13 bases. V was clipped by 2 bases and J by 0 bases; unmatched bases: 7. The CDR3 is made up of 18 amino acids. Germline CDR1 reads SQVTM; CDR2 reads ANQGSEA. CDR3 in amino acids: CSVEPGLAGFSSYNEQFF. Written as DNA, the CDR3 is TGCAGCGTTGAACCGGGACTAGCGGGGTTTAGCTCCTACAATGAGCAGTTCTTC.

The rearrangement joins TRBV5-1 to TRBJ1-1; D possibly corresponds to TRBD1 (5 bases). The CDR3 totals 14 residues. Germline V CDR1 and CDR2: SGHRS, YFSETQ. Trimming cost V 1 base and J 4 bases, with 11 bases left between them. CDR3 sequence (DNA): TGCGCCAGCAGCTTGACCAACCAGGGCACTGAAGCTTTCTTT. This codes for CASSLTNQGTEAFF.

The chain links TRBV2 to TRBJ2-6, with D perhaps matching TRBD1 or TRBD2 (5 bases each). Trimming removed 8 bases from V and 1 base from J, with 15 bases in between. The CDR3 is 16 residues long. Looked up from germline, CDR1 is SNHLY and CDR2 is FYNNEI. This CDR3 reads CASSGRGGSGANVLTF. Here the CDR3 DNA reads TGTGCCAGCTCAGGGAGAGGTGGATCTGGGGCCAACGTCCTGACTTTC.

This rearrangement joins TRBV28 to TRBJ2-3, with TRBD2 identical over 7 bases. The germline V gene encodes CDR1 MDHEN and CDR2 SYDVKM. The CDR3 spans 15 residues. V dropped 3 bases and J dropped 3; count of bases not matched to a gene: 6. CDR3 sequence reads: CASSFAGEGTDTQYF. The CDR3 nucleotides are TGTGCCAGCAGTTTTGCGGGGGAGGGAACAGATACGCAGTATTTT.

This clonotype was counted many times. This sequence joins TRBV7-9 and TRBJ1-1, with D perhaps TRBD1 (5 bases). Trimming shortened V by 5 bases and J by 10 bases, and 14 bases separated the two germline ends. The germline V gene encodes CDR1 SEHNR and CDR2 FQNEAQ (reference sequence). The CDR3 is made up of 12 amino acids. As DNA, the CDR3 is TGTGCCAGCAGCCTCCCCAGAGGGGTAGCTTTCTTT. Protein product: CASSLPRGVAFF.

This clonotype has a count of ten or more. The chain combines TRBV28 with TRBJ2-1, with TRBD2 matching over 10 bases. The germline CDR1 and CDR2 sequences are MDHEN and SYDVKM. The CDR3 loop spans 12 amino acids. Written as DNA, the CDR3 is TGTGCGGGGACTAGCGATAACAATGAGCAGTTCTTC. It encodes CAGTSDNNEQFF.

The rearrangement joins TRBV19 to TRBJ1-5; 10 nucleotides line up with TRBD1. The J segment lost 0 bases and the V segment lost 3 bases, leaving 2 bases of the junction unmatched. The CDR3 sequence is 16 residues long. Germline lookup yields CDR1 LNHDA and CDR2 SQIVND (reference sequence). The CDR3 loop is CASSIRTGGSNQPQHF. CDR3 nucleotides: TGTGCCAGTAGTATCCGGACAGGGGGTAGCAATCAGCCCCAGCATTTT.

This clonotype was observed at least ten times. The rearrangement links TRBV25-1 to TRBJ2-3, with D perhaps matching TRBD1 (5 bases). The CDR3 length is 15 residues. The germline V gene has CDR1 MGHDK and CDR2 SYGVNS. Between the trimmed V and J ends, which lost 3 bases and 2 bases, there was a span of 12 bases. Here the CDR3 reads CASSEGLGDTDTQYF. CDR3 DNA: TGTGCCAGCAGTGAGGGGCTAGGAGACACAGATACGCAGTATTTT.

The chain carries TRBV9 and TRBJ2-6; D is ambiguous. Trimming took 0 bases from V and 3 from J, leaving 4 bases between them. Germline values: CDR1 SGDLS, CDR2 YYNGEE. CDR3 length equals 14 residues. The CDR3 DNA sequence: TGTGCCAGCAGCGTAGCAGTTGGGGCCAACGTCCTGACTTTC. It specifies CASSVAVGANVLTF.

Of note for this clonotype: Being one base from a much bigger clone, this may be a read error. V is TRBV7-2 and J is TRBJ1-6; D might be TRBD1 (5 bases). The V and J ends lost 5 bases and 5 bases respectively, with 10 bases between them. The germline V gene has CDR1 SGHTA and CDR2 FQGNSA. This CDR3 region has 14 residues. The CDR3 spells CASSTGANNSPLHF. Here the CDR3 DNA reads TGTGCCAGCAGCACCGGGGCAAATAATTCACCCCTCCACTTT.

Ten or more counts support this clonotype. This rearrangement joins TRBV20-1 to TRBJ1-6; TRBD1 agrees at 8 bases. Trimming at V came to 0 bases and at J to 5 bases, leaving 9 bases not matched to a gene. Germline values: CDR1 DFQATT, CDR2 SNEGSKA (reference sequence). This CDR3 contains 17 residues. CDR3 loop: CSARDRAGGSDNSPLHF. The CDR3 nucleotides are TGCAGTGCTAGAGATCGGGCAGGGGGCTCGGATAATTCACCCCTCCACTTT.

This clonotype was seen ten or more times. This rearrangement joins TRBV6-2 or TRBV6-3 to TRBJ1-5; D gene uncertain. Germline V lookup: CDR1 MNHEY, CDR2 SVGEGT. The CDR3 has 17 amino acids. The germline V and J ends were trimmed by 0 bases and 2 bases, with 14 bases remaining between them. Written as DNA, the CDR3 is TGTGCCAGCAGTTACTCAGGGCATTTGGCAGGCAATCAGCCCCAGCATTTT. It specifies CASSYSGHLAGNQPQHF.

This clonotype was detected many times. This chain joins TRBV7-2 and TRBJ2-1; TRBD2 aligns across 9 bases. J was trimmed by 0 bases and V by 0 bases; bases with no gene match: 18. Germline CDR1 and CDR2: SGHTA and FQGNSA. CDR3 size: 22 residues. This CDR3 is CASSLAGGGSGGPPSSYNEQFF. CDR3 sequence (DNA): TGTGCCAGCAGCTTAGCCGGCGGGGGTAGCGGGGGCCCCCCATCCTCCTACAATGAGCAGTTCTTC.

This clonotype was seen many times. The rearrangement joins TRBV7-2 to TRBJ1-2; 9 bases map to TRBD1. Losses at the gene ends were 5 bases for V and 6 bases for J; bases not matched to a gene: 13. CDR3 length equals 16 residues. Germline V gives CDR1 SGHTA, CDR2 FQGNSA. CDR3 bases: TGTGCCAGCAGCCTCAATCCGTCGAGGACAGGGGATGGCTACACCTTC. It specifies CASSLNPSRTGDGYTF. Looking up the rest from reference TRBV7-2 and TRBJ1-2 gives the full variable domain: GAGVSQSPSNKVTEKGKDVELRCDPISGHTALYWYRQSLGQGLEFLIYFQGNSAPDKSGLPSDRFSAERTGGSVSTLTIQRTQQEDSAVYLCASSLNPSRTGDGYTFGSGTRLTVV.